Following are 32 T cell receptor beta chains from one sample sequenced in a study of OX40 agonist ivuxolimab in advanced cancers. TCRdb's table, derived via immunoSEQ multiplex PCR, lists solely in-frame clones and lacks some. The sample includes about 21,000 clones, 88% seen only once; the top ten take roughly 10%. This specimen was CD4+ or CD8+ T cells sorted from blood, taken in a trial of the OX40 agonist ivuxolimab. Receptors originate from an adult with an advanced solid tumor such as melanoma, head and neck, liver or kidney cancer.

The V call is TRBV2, the J call TRBJ2-4, with a tentative D call TRBD2 (5 bases). Trimming pared 2 bases from V and 3 bases from J, leaving 8 bases between. The CDR3 covers 14 residues. Germline assignment: CDR1 SNHLY and CDR2 FYNNEI. Here the CDR3 reads CASSELGVKNIQYF. CDR3 sequence (DNA): TGTGCCAGCAGTGAACTCGGGGTCAAAAACATTCAGTACTTC.

V gene TRBV6-7 combines with J gene TRBJ2-3; 10 positions match TRBD2. TRBV6-7 is placed among ORFs of uncertain function. J lost 2 bases, V lost 8 bases, and 10 bases had no gene match. CDR3 length: 16 residues. CDR3 coding DNA: TGTGCCAGCTCTATGCGACTAGCGGGTGACACAGATACGCAGTATTTT. Translation gives CASSMRLAGDTDTQYF.

The chain recombines TRBV5-1 with TRBJ2-7; D uncertain. V lost 8 bases and J lost 1, with 22 bases in between. The CDR3 spans 16 residues. The germline V gene has CDR1 SGHRS and CDR2 YFSETQ. The CDR3 spells CASKQWVIDGSYEQYF. The CDR3 nucleotides are TGCGCCAGTAAGCAGTGGGTGATAGACGGTTCCTACGAGCAGTACTTC.

This sequence joins TRBV6-6 and TRBJ2-5; D remains unclear. This CDR3 spans 13 amino acids. CDR1 is MNHNY, CDR2 SVGAGI, per germline (reference sequence). V lost 0 bases, J lost 4 bases, and 6 bases lay in between. CDR3 DNA: TGTGCCAGCAGTTACTCGAGAGGAGAGACCCAGTACTTC. Translation gives CASSYSRGETQYF.

V usage is TRBV20-1 and J usage is TRBJ1-2; tentative D call: TRBD1 (5 bases). V shed 0 bases and J shed 13 bases, with 12 bases lying between them. The CDR3 extends over 11 amino acids. The germline V gene has CDR1 DFQATT and CDR2 SNEGSKA (reference sequence). The CDR3: CSARDPGYPTF. CDR3 DNA: TGCAGTGCTAGAGATCCAGGGTATCCCACCTTC.

This sequence joins TRBV9 and TRBJ2-5, with D tentatively TRBD2 (6 bases). Trimming took off 4 bases at V and 5 bases at J, with 9 bases between the two ends. The length of the CDR3 is 12 residues. Looked up from germline, CDR1 is SGDLS and CDR2 is YYNGEE. The CDR3 DNA is TGTGCCAGCAGCCCGGCGGGGGAGACCCAGTACTTC. It specifies CASSPAGETQYF.

The J gene is TRBJ2-1, the V gene TRBV7-8; unclear D gene. CDR1 and CDR2 from the germline V gene are SGHVS and FQNEAQ. V was clipped by 3 bases and J by 4 bases, with 4 bases between them. The CDR3 sequence is 12 residues long. The CDR3 sequence: CASSFRYNEQFF. As DNA, the CDR3 is TGTGCCAGCAGCTTCCGATACAATGAGCAGTTCTTC. Variable domain in full (rest from reference TRBV7-8 and TRBJ2-1): GAGVSQSPRYKVAKRGQDVALRCDPISGHVSLFWYQQALGQGPEFLTYFQNEAQLDKSGLPSDRFFAERPEGSVSTLKIQRTQQEDSAVYLCASSFRYNEQFFGPGTRLTVL.

The chain is built from TRBV5-1 and TRBJ1-2; D gene uncertain. The V end lost 5 bases, the J end lost 1 base, and 6 bases lay between the germline ends. The CDR3 is 12 residues long. In germline, CDR1 is SGHRS, CDR2 YFSETQ. As DNA, the CDR3 is TGCGCCAGCAGAAGCGATAACTATGGCTACACCTTC. Protein product: CASRSDNYGYTF.

The chain has TRBV6-4 and TRBJ1-5, with 9 bases matching TRBD1. This CDR3 is built from 16 residues. Per the germline V gene, CDR1 is MRHNA and CDR2 is SNTAGT. The V gene end was trimmed by 8 bases and the J gene end by 4 bases; junction bases not matched to a gene: 12. The CDR3 reads CASDRGFYLPNQPQHF. The DNA of the CDR3 is TGTGCCAGCGACAGGGGGTTTTACCTTCCTAATCAGCCCCAGCATTTT.

V usage is TRBV6-6 and J usage is TRBJ2-2; D gene ambiguous. Germline V lookup: CDR1 MNHNY, CDR2 SVGAGI (reference sequence). V dropped 2 bases and J dropped 1 base, with 2 bases sitting between them. The CDR3 has 13 residues. In DNA form, the CDR3 reads TGTGCCAGCAGTTACCTGAACACCGGGGAGCTGTTTTTT. The encoded protein is CASSYLNTGELFF.

This sequence joins TRBV5-6 and TRBJ2-5; maybe TRBD2 (5 bases). V lost 0 bases, J lost 2 bases, and 5 bases lay in between. Germline CDR1 is SGHDT and CDR2 is YYEEEE. The CDR3 is 13 amino acids. DNA for the CDR3: TGTGCCAGCAGCTTGGGAGGGCAAGAGACCCAGTACTTC. Protein product: CASSLGGQETQYF.

The rearrangement links TRBV25-1 to TRBJ1-1, with a tentative D call TRBD1 (5 bases). This CDR3 contains 13 residues. V lost 5 bases, J lost 8 bases, and 15 bases lay in between. Germline V gene sequence: CDR1 MGHDK, CDR2 SYGVNS. The CDR3 protein is CASSMTVLREAFF. Written as DNA, the CDR3 is TGTGCCAGCAGTATGACAGTCTTAAGAGAAGCTTTCTTT. Filled out from reference TRBV25-1 and TRBJ1-1, the complete variable domain reads EADIYQTPRYLVIGTGKKITLECSQTMGHDKMYWYQQDPGMELHLIHYSYGVNSTEKGDLSSESTVSRIRTEHFPLTLESARPSHTSQYLCASSMTVLREAFFGQGTRLTVV.

V usage is TRBV9 and J usage is TRBJ1-2; 7 positions agree with TRBD1. The V segment lost 4 bases and the J segment 1 base; nucleotides outside the gene matches: 7. Germline-derived CDR1 and CDR2 are SGDLS and YYNGEE. The CDR3 has 15 residues. The CDR3 spells CASSPRDSINYGYTF. The CDR3 nucleotides are TGTGCCAGCAGCCCCCGGGACAGCATTAACTATGGCTACACCTTC.

The genes are TRBV27 and TRBJ1-1, with TRBD1 matching 7 bases. This CDR3 contains 13 residues. Germline CDR1 MNHEY, CDR2 SMNVEV (reference sequence). Trimming took 2 bases from V and 6 from J; bases not matched to a gene: 3. CDR3: CASSLLGGSEAFF. CDR3 sequence (DNA): TGTGCCAGCAGTTTACTAGGGGGCTCTGAAGCTTTCTTT.

This chain uses TRBV2 with TRBJ2-7, with D perhaps TRBD1 or TRBD2 (5 bases each). The germline V and J ends were trimmed by 4 bases and 6 bases, with 7 bases remaining between them. The CDR3 is made up of 11 amino acids. Germline V gene sequence: CDR1 SNHLY, CDR2 FYNNEI. CDR3 nucleotides: TGTGCCAGCAGTGGAGGGGCCGAGCAGTACTTC. The encoded protein is CASSGGAEQYF.

This chain connects TRBV15 to TRBJ2-5; 8 positions agree with TRBD1. The J call may not be correct, given that the DNA end is closer to TRBJ2-7. Germline V CDR1 and CDR2: LNHNV, YYDKDF (reference sequence). CDR3 length: 16 amino acids. CDR3 nucleotides: TGTGCCACCAGCTCGCCAGGACAGGGATACTCCTACGAGCAGTACTTC. It yields the protein CATSSPGQGYSYEQYF.

The genes are TRBV21-1 and TRBJ2-1; the table's TRBD2 call for D was not verified on the DNA. TRBV21-1 is shown as a pseudogene. The CDR3 loop spans 10 amino acids. As DNA, the CDR3 is TGTGCCCCCAAGGCGGCGGAGGGGTTCTTC. Translation: CAPKAAEGFF.

The chain recombines TRBV7-2 with TRBJ2-2; 8 nucleotides line up with TRBD1. The V segment lost 6 bases and the J segment 6 bases; nucleotides outside the gene matches: 12. In germline, CDR1 is SGHTA, CDR2 FQGNSA. CDR3 length: 16 residues. The CDR3 coding sequence is TGTGCCAGCAGTTCCTGGACAGGGAATAACGCCGGGGAGCTGTTTTTT. This translates into CASSSWTGNNAGELFF. The full variable domain, with the rest looked up from reference TRBV7-2 and TRBJ2-2, is GAGVSQSPSNKVTEKGKDVELRCDPISGHTALYWYRQSLGQGLEFLIYFQGNSAPDKSGLPSDRFSAERTGGSVSTLTIQRTQQEDSAVYLCASSSWTGNNAGELFFGEGSRLTVL.

The chain recombines TRBV2 with TRBJ1-2; D unclear. Per germline, CDR1 SNHLY and CDR2 FYNNEI. V was cut by 2 bases and J by 4 bases, with 14 bases left in between. The CDR3 covers 15 residues. CDR3 DNA: TGTGCCAGCAGTGAAAGTGACGGGGAAGTCTATGGCTACACCTTC. Protein product: CASSESDGEVYGYTF.

CDR3 protein: CASSLGTDDTEAFF. As DNA, the CDR3 is TGTGCCAGCAGCTTGGGGACGGACGACACTGAAGCTTTCTTT. The genes are TRBV5-6 and TRBJ1-1; no definite D call. Germline values: CDR1 SGHDT, CDR2 YYEEEE. The CDR3 sequence is 14 residues long. Trimming took 0 bases from V and 3 from J, leaving 9 bases between them. The full variable domain, with the rest looked up from reference TRBV5-6 and TRBJ1-1, is DAGVTQSPTHLIKTRGQQVTLRCSPKSGHDTVSWYQQALGQGPQFIFQYYEEEERQRGNFPDRFSGHQFPNYSSELNVNALLLGDSALYLCASSLGTDDTEAFFGQGTRLTVV.

The chain has TRBV18 and TRBJ2-1, with 8 bases that match TRBD1. Per the germline V gene, CDR1 is KGHSH and CDR2 is LQKENI. The ends lost 6 bases at V and 4 bases at J; junction bases unmatched: 5. This CDR3 is 14 amino acids long. CDR3 sequence reads: CASSRTGSYNEQFF. The DNA of the CDR3 is TGTGCCAGCTCCAGGACAGGGTCATACAATGAGCAGTTCTTC.

The gene calls are TRBV5-1 and TRBJ2-3, with 12 bases identical to TRBD2. After removal of 0 bases from V and 5 bases from J, the junction contained 1 base not matched to a gene. CDR1 SGHRS and CDR2 YFSETQ come from the germline V gene. The CDR3 consists of 15 residues. The CDR3 sequence is CASSLELAGGDTQYF. The CDR3 DNA reads as TGCGCCAGCAGCTTGGAACTAGCGGGAGGAGATACGCAGTATTTT.

The genes are TRBV6-1 and TRBJ2-7, with 9 nucleotides matching TRBD1. J gave up 5 bases and V 6 bases, and 11 bases lay outside the gene matches. This CDR3 region has 15 residues. Germline assignment: CDR1 MNHNS and CDR2 SASEGT. This chain's CDR3 is CASSQKGDRDHEQYF. CDR3 nucleotides: TGTGCCAGCAGCCAAAAGGGGGACAGGGACCACGAGCAGTACTTC.

V and J are TRBV29-1 and TRBJ2-3; 11 bases are a match to TRBD1. J lost 2 bases, V lost 4 bases, and 5 bases had no gene match. CDR3 length equals 15 residues. Germline CDR1 is SQVTM and CDR2 is ANQGSEA. This CDR3 is CSVGDRGLSTDTQYF. CDR3 coding DNA: TGCAGCGTTGGGGACAGGGGGTTGTCCACAGATACGCAGTATTTT.

The V and J genes are TRBV7-9 and TRBJ2-1; no definite D call. The CDR3 contains 14 residues. The V gene's germline CDR1 is SEHNR and CDR2 FQNEAQ (reference sequence). The ends were cut back, 3 bases at V and 6 bases at J, with 12 bases in the middle. The CDR3 loop is CASSFPSDPNEQFF. The CDR3 nucleotides are TGTGCCAGCAGCTTCCCGTCCGACCCCAATGAGCAGTTCTTC.

V is TRBV10-3 and J is TRBJ1-1; 8 bases align to TRBD1. Germline loops: CDR1 ENHRY, CDR2 SYGVKD. This CDR3 comprises 13 residues. Trimming at V came to 11 bases and at J to 0 bases, leaving 5 bases not matched to a gene. DNA of the CDR3: TGTGCCGCTAGACAGGGGATGAACACTGAAGCTTTCTTT. Protein sequence: CAARQGMNTEAFF.

The rearrangement joins TRBV7-6 to TRBJ2-7; no clear D. The CDR3 totals 14 residues. Between the trimmed V and J ends, which lost 1 base and 1 base, there was a span of 8 bases. From germline, CDR1 is SGHVS and CDR2 FNYEAQ. The CDR3: CASSLDGPSYEQYF. CDR3 sequence (DNA): TGTGCCAGCAGCTTAGATGGCCCTTCCTACGAGCAGTACTTC.

The V call is TRBV13, the J call TRBJ2-2, with 8 bases matching TRBD2. The CDR3 length is 19 residues. Unmatched junction bases numbered 14, after V lost 1 base and J lost 4 bases. The germline gives CDR1 PRHDT, CDR2 FYEKMQ (reference sequence). CDR3 loop: CASSLVPYGGLGPTGELFF. In nucleotides, the CDR3 is TGTGCCAGCAGCTTAGTACCTTATGGGGGACTAGGCCCCACCGGGGAGCTGTTTTTT.

The V and J genes are TRBV9 and TRBJ2-3; 7 nucleotides line up with TRBD1. Germline trimming cut 0 bases from V and 8 bases from J; bases unmatched to any gene: 6. Germline values: CDR1 SGDLS, CDR2 YYNGEE. The CDR3 has 14 residues. The CDR3, as DNA: TGTGCCAGCAGCGTAGGGACAGGTTTTGCTACGCAGTATTTT. Amino acid sequence: CASSVGTGFATQYF. The complete variable domain, with remaining parts taken from reference TRBV9 and TRBJ2-3, reads DSGVTQTPKHLITATGQRVTLRCSPRSGDLSVYWYQQSLDQGLQFLIQYYNGEERAKGNILERFSAQQFPDLHSELNLSSLELGDSALYFCASSVGTGFATQYFGPGTRLTVL.

This clone was found once. The chain links TRBV7-8 to TRBJ2-7, with D tentatively TRBD1 (6 bases). Per the germline V gene, CDR1 is SGHVS and CDR2 is FQNEAQ. The V end was cut by 1 base, the J end by 3 bases, with 7 bases between. The CDR3 has 13 residues. The CDR3 bases are TGTGCCAGCAGCTTAGGACAGGTCTACGAGCAGTACTTC. Encoded protein: CASSLGQVYEQYF.

This clone was counted only a few times. The genes are TRBV4-1 and TRBJ2-1; possible D gene TRBD2, 5 bases. The germline V gene has CDR1 MGHRA and CDR2 YSYEKL. This CDR3 spans 14 amino acids. The germline V and J ends were trimmed by 6 bases and 4 bases, with 13 bases remaining between them. For the CDR3, the DNA is TGCGCCAGCAGTAGCGAGCTTTATTACAATGAGCAGTTCTTC. Translating gives CASSSELYYNEQFF.

The V and J genes are TRBV7-9 and TRBJ1-4; D remains ambiguous. V was shortened by 1 base and J by 8 bases, with 8 bases between the two germline ends. The CDR3 totals 13 residues. Germline assignment: CDR1 SEHNR and CDR2 FQNEAQ (reference sequence). CDR3 protein: CASSLVIEEKLFF. In nucleotides, the CDR3 is TGTGCCAGCAGCTTAGTAATCGAGGAAAAACTGTTTTTT.